The 2 T cell receptor beta chains below all came from one sample that was sequenced in a study of blood T cells in healthy people across ages. The use of a sample-barcoded 5' primer and a J-beta primer mix characterized a second PCR of 7 to 11 cycles. TCRdb fed the 5' RACE reads into MiXCR, producing one record per CDR3 protein. Of around 1.5 million distinct CDR3 sequences listed, roughly 30% are singletons. Sequencing was carried out using blood. Receptors were obtained from a woman aged 25 to 39 in good health.

In nucleotides, the CDR3 is TGTGCCAGCAGCCCGACGGGACCTAACTACGAGCAGTACTTC. This encodes CASSPTGPNYEQYF. This rearrangement joins TRBV11-1 to TRBJ2-7; D might be TRBD1 or TRBD2, each matching 5 bases. The germline V and J ends were trimmed by 5 bases and 3 bases, with 14 bases remaining between them. Germline CDR1 is SGHAT and CDR2 is FQDESV (reference sequence). The CDR3 loop spans 14 amino acids.

J is TRBJ2-3 and V is TRBV10-3, with 13 bases fitting TRBD2. The V and J ends lost 2 bases and 7 bases, in that order; junction bases with no gene match: 6. This CDR3 comprises 16 residues. Germline lookup yields CDR1 ENHRY and CDR2 SYGVKD. DNA of the CDR3: TGTGCCATCAGTGAGGAGACTAGCGGGGGGAGGAATACGCAGTATTTT. This codes for CAISEETSGGRNTQYF.